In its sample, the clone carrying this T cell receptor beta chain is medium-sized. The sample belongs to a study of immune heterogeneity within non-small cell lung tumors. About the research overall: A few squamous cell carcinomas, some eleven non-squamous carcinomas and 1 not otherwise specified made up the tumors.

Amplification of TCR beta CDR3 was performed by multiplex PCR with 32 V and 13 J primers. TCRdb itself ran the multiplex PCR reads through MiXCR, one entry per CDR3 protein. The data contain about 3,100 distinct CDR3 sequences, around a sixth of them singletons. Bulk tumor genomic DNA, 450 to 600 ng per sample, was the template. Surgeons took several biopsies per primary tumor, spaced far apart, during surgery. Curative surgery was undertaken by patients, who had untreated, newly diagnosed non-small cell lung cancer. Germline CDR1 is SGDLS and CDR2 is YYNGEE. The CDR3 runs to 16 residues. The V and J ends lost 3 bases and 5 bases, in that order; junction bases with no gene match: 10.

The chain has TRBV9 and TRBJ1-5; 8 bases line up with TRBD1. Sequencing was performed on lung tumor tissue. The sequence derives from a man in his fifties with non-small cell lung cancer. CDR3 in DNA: TGTGCCAGCAGCGCCGGAGGAACAGGGGGTGATCAGCCCCAGCATTTT. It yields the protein CASSAGGTGGDQPQHF.